This T cell receptor (beta chain) was captured in a study of T cells after yellow fever vaccination. Regarding the study as a whole: Primary-vaccination clones mostly resurfaced post-booster (96% CD4, approximately 89% CD8). Only a minor proportion of clonotypes was detected across both CD4 and CD8 compartments.

Germline CDR1 reads MNHEY; CDR2 reads SMNVEV (reference sequence). The CDR3 totals 13 residues. Trimming took off 3 bases at V and 3 bases at J, with 9 bases between the two ends. This clonotype was counted at least ten times. Its antigen remains unknown. TCRdb fed the 5' RACE reads into MiXCR, producing one record per CDR3 protein. This table holds tens of thousands of distinct CDR3 sequences, less than 8.5% found once. The rearrangement joins TRBV27 to TRBJ2-7, with D perhaps matching TRBD1 (6 bases). The sequencing here drew on CD8+ T cells sorted from PBMCs, taken 15 days after the yellow fever booster vaccination. This sequence was found in a man in his thirties or forties who received the YFV17D yellow fever vaccine. Here the CDR3 reads CASSFGTFYEQYF. The DNA of the CDR3 is TGTGCCAGCAGTTTCGGGACATTCTACGAGCAGTACTTC.